This T cell receptor (beta chain) was sequenced for a study of neurological immune-mediated disorders. Notes on the study in general: According to phylogenetic grouping, one related-CDR3 cluster, a possible signature, contained the repertoires of 18 of 34 multiple sclerosis patients.

This clonotype was seen repeatedly, ten times or more. Its antigen is as yet unknown. Where libraries were unsorted, they were derived from 2 million PBMCs stored at -80 degrees C. V gave up 0 bases and J gave up 6 bases, with 6 bases separating them. Germline V lookup: CDR1 SQVTM, CDR2 ANQGSEA. The CDR3 loop spans 12 amino acids. 5'RACE employing 10-nucleotide random UMIs yielded the cDNA. TCRdb reprocessed the 5' RACE reads via MiXCR and lists one record per CDR3 protein. The sample has over 60,000 distinct CDR3 sequences, approximately 5% seen once. Sequencing used PBMCs. This clonotype was sampled from a woman in her 70s with multiple sclerosis. The rearrangement joins TRBV29-1 to TRBJ2-1; unclear D gene. The CDR3, as DNA: TGCAGCGTTGAAGAGGTAACCAATGAGCAGTTCTTC. Translating gives CSVEEVTNEQFF.